This TCR beta chain is from a study of metastatic and nonmetastatic thyroid tumors. Thyroid surgery had not been preceded by any treatment in any patient. The V segment lost 10 bases and the J segment 8 bases; nucleotides outside the gene matches: 26. This CDR3 has 19 amino acids. Germline loops: CDR1 WSHSY, CDR2 SAAADI. From the PCR reads, TCRdb re-called clones with MiXCR. The table includes 26,000 or so clones, approximately 16% detected once. The sequenced sample consisted of blood. The sequence was collected from a male donor with papillary thyroid cancer or a benign thyroid nodule (not recorded which). Some clones in this sample may be carry-over from other donors' samples. The chain combines TRBV10-2 with TRBJ1-6; 7 bases line up with TRBD1. The chain's CDR3 is CATTKTAGTDQKGYSPLHF. The CDR3 DNA sequence: TGCGCCACCACTAAAACCGCCGGGACAGACCAGAAAGGGTATTCACCCCTCCACTTT.